This T cell receptor beta chain was found in a study of beta chain features in type 1 diabetes. Expressed TCRB transcripts were sequenced because the isolated RNA had all been reverse transcribed beforehand. Sequencing was performed with immunoSEQ multiplex PCR; in TCRdb, only in-frame clones are kept and a portion is missing. The sample holds hundreds of thousands of clones, around 10% seen once. Whole-study findings and limits: Small HLA sub-analyses could not settle whether HLA shapes TCRB rearrangement. Naive, central memory and regulatory TCRB repertoires appeared more similar among patients than healthy donors.

Concerning this clone: The antigen is not known.

The V end lost 1 base, the J end lost 8 bases, and 9 bases lay between the germline ends. In germline, CDR1 is SGHDN, CDR2 FVKESK. The CDR3 has 13 residues. Per donor, one heparinised blood draw averaged approximately 120 mL. A CD45RO/CCR7/CD25/CD127/CD95/CD27 panel sorted naive, central memory, regulatory and stem cell-like memory CD4+ cells. The source of this sequence is a young woman in good health. The V gene is TRBV14, the J gene TRBJ2-1; a possible D gene is TRBD1 (5 bases). The source material was naive CD4+ T cells from blood. CDR3 nucleotides: TGTGCCAGCAGCCAAGTTAGGGGCCATGAGCAGTTCTTC. It yields the protein CASSQVRGHEQFF.